These 9 T cell receptor beta chains were sequenced from one sample in a study of blood T cell repertoires in COVID-19. The table came from immunoSEQ multiplex PCR; TCRdb's copy has only in-frame clones and leaves some out. The table has under 450,000 clones, roughly 84% seen once; the top ten hold roughly 3%. Sequencing was carried out using PBMCs or T cells enriched from blood (not recorded which). The origin of the receptors is a woman aged 25 to 39 who had recovered from COVID-19.

The rearrangement links TRBV5-1 to TRBJ2-4; 8 bases align to TRBD1. The CDR3 has 17 residues. CDR1 and CDR2 (germline): SGHRS, YFSETQ. Germline trimming cut 0 bases from V and 4 bases from J; bases unmatched to any gene: 9. This CDR3 reads CASSLDRQGHTKNIQYF. In DNA, the CDR3 is TGCGCCAGCAGCTTGGATAGACAGGGGCACACAAAAAACATTCAGTACTTC.

The chain employs TRBV28 and TRBJ2-6, with D unresolved. The CDR3 consists of 14 residues. Germline CDR1 is MDHEN and CDR2 is SYDVKM. V shed 2 bases and J shed 2 bases, with 4 bases lying between them. The CDR3 coding sequence is TGTGCCAGCAGTTTACAGGCTGGGGCCAACGTCCTGACTTTC. Encoded protein: CASSLQAGANVLTF.

The rearrangement uses TRBV7-9 and TRBJ2-7; 7 bases fit TRBD1. Germline CDR1 SEHNR, CDR2 FQNEAQ (reference sequence). This CDR3 has 13 amino acids. The J segment lost 2 bases and the V segment lost 2 bases, leaving 0 bases of the junction unmatched. The CDR3: CASSLTGAYEQYF. Written as DNA, the CDR3 is TGTGCCAGCAGCTTAACAGGGGCCTACGAGCAGTACTTC.

V and J are TRBV7-8 and TRBJ2-7; a weak D match, TRBD2 (5 bases). CDR1 SGHVS and CDR2 FQNEAQ come from the germline V gene. The CDR3 loop spans 16 amino acids. With 5 bases removed from V and 1 base from J, the gap between germline ends came to 18 bases. CDR3 bases: TGTGCCAGCAGCCTAGGTCCGGGATTGGGGTCCTACGAGCAGTACTTC. This codes for CASSLGPGLGSYEQYF.

The CDR3 sequence is CASAVAGAYNEQFF. CDR3 sequence (DNA): TGTGCCAGTGCAGTAGCGGGGGCCTACAATGAGCAGTTCTTC. The chain has TRBV19 and TRBJ2-1; 9 bases fit TRBD2. Germline-derived CDR1 and CDR2 are LNHDA and SQIVND (reference sequence). This CDR3 region has 14 residues. V dropped 8 bases and J dropped 2; count of bases not matched to a gene: 4. Full variable domain (missing parts from reference TRBV19 and TRBJ2-1): DGGITQSPKYLFRKEGQNVTLSCEQNLNHDAMYWYRQDPGQGLRLIYYSQIVNDFQKGDIAEGYSVSREKKESFPLTVTSAQKNPTAFYLCASAVAGAYNEQFFGPGTRLTVL.

This clone has only a few counts. This chain joins TRBV5-1 and TRBJ1-4, with TRBD1 matching 10 bases. Germline trimming cut 0 bases from V and 6 bases from J; bases unmatched to any gene: 8. Per germline, CDR1 SGHRS and CDR2 YFSETQ. The CDR3 has 17 amino acids. CDR3 DNA sequence: TGCGCCAGCAGCTTGGGCCTCGGGACAGGGGATTATGAAAAACTGTTTTTT. Its protein is CASSLGLGTGDYEKLFF.

The rearrangement links TRBV5-4 to TRBJ1-4; TRBD1 is a possible D gene (6 bases). This CDR3 spans 15 amino acids. V was pared by 4 bases and J by 8 bases, with 18 bases between. Germline-derived CDR1 and CDR2 are SGHNT and YYREEE (reference sequence). The DNA of the CDR3 is TGTGCCAGCAGCCCGGGGGGCAGGGAGGAGGAAAAACTGTTTTTT. This translates into CASSPGGREEEKLFF.

V is TRBV15 and J is TRBJ1-5; D is uncertain. The CDR3 covers 13 residues. The V gene's germline CDR1 is LNHNV and CDR2 YYDKDF (reference sequence). V was clipped by 3 bases and J by 0 bases, with 3 bases between them. The CDR3 sequence: CATSSLSNQPQHF. The DNA of the CDR3 is TGTGCCACCAGCAGTCTTAGCAATCAGCCCCAGCATTTT.

The chain combines TRBV3-1 (or the pseudogene TRBV3-2) with TRBJ2-5; 8 bases are shared with TRBD2. The J segment lost 3 bases and the V segment lost 6 bases, leaving 3 bases of the junction unmatched. Germline CDR1 is LGHDT and CDR2 is YNNKEL (reference sequence). CDR3 length equals 13 residues. CDR3 loop: CASSWGLEETQYF. The DNA for the CDR3 is TGTGCCAGCAGTTGGGGACTAGAAGAGACCCAGTACTTC.